These 29 T cell receptor beta chains came from one sample sequenced in a study of cytomegalovirus exposure and HLA in healthy donors. Primers for the PCR totalled 60 Vbeta and 13 Jbeta. Produced via immunoSEQ multiplex PCR; TCRdb's table is partial and in-frame only. The data show 30,000 to 40,000 clones, 60% to 70% seen once. The sample comprised PBMCs. These receptors were collected from a man in his forties in good health and CMV-seropositive.

CDR3 DNA sequence: TGTGCCAGCAGCTCCGGGACAGGGTCCACAGATACGCAGTATTTT. Protein product: CASSSGTGSTDTQYF. The genes are TRBV11-2 and TRBJ2-3; 9 bases are a match to TRBD1. Germline V gene data show CDR1 as SGHAT and CDR2 as FQNNGV. This CDR3 spans 15 amino acids. The junction had 4 bases not matched to a gene; V was cut back by 4 bases and J by 2 bases.

This rearrangement joins TRBV7-9 to TRBJ2-4; 9 bases agree with TRBD1. J lost 1 base, V lost 1 base, and 2 bases had no gene match. This CDR3 has 16 amino acids. Germline CDR1 is SEHNR and CDR2 is FQNEAQ (reference sequence). CDR3 loop: CASSLVQGAAKNIQYF. In DNA form, the CDR3 reads TGTGCCAGCAGCTTAGTACAGGGGGCTGCCAAAAACATTCAGTACTTC.

This chain joins TRBV5-4 and TRBJ2-3; the match to TRBD1 covers 8 bases. Germline lookup yields CDR1 SGHNT and CDR2 YYREEE (reference sequence). The junction had 5 bases not matched to a gene; V was cut back by 5 bases and J by 0 bases. This CDR3 is built from 15 residues. CDR3 coding DNA: TGTGCCAGCAGGCCAGGGGGCCCTAGCACAGATACGCAGTATTTT. This translates into CASRPGGPSTDTQYF.

The chain is built from TRBV7-9 and TRBJ1-2; D perhaps matches TRBD1 (5 bases). V was cut by 0 bases and J by 4 bases, with 6 bases left in between. The germline gives CDR1 SEHNR, CDR2 FQNEAQ (reference sequence). The CDR3 runs 13 residues. CDR3 sequence reads: CASSLAGVYGYTF. DNA for the CDR3: TGTGCCAGCAGCTTAGCAGGGGTCTATGGCTACACCTTC.

This chain links TRBV5-4 with TRBJ2-7; D not resolved. Trimming took off 4 bases at V and 0 bases at J, with 11 bases between the two ends. The CDR3 runs to 14 residues. The germline V gene has CDR1 SGHNT and CDR2 YYREEE (reference sequence). This chain's CDR3 is CASSKNSRSYEQYF. The CDR3 region has the DNA TGTGCCAGCAGCAAGAACAGTCGCTCCTACGAGCAGTACTTC.

Remarks on this clone: Other DNA sequences in this specimen translate into the identical CDR3. The J gene is TRBJ1-2, the V gene TRBV27; TRBD1 aligns across 9 bases. The CDR3 sequence is 14 residues long. Germline V lookup: CDR1 MNHEY, CDR2 SMNVEV (reference sequence). V was clipped by 6 bases and J by 7 bases; unmatched bases: 9. The CDR3 sequence is CASRSTGTGLGYTF. CDR3 coding DNA: TGTGCCAGCAGGAGTACCGGGACAGGGCTTGGCTACACCTTC.

V is TRBV21-1 and J is TRBJ1-2; the table's D call, TRBD1, was not checked against the DNA. TRBV21-1 is annotated as a pseudogene. This CDR3 is built from 18 residues. The CDR3 is CASSKGSREQLTNYGYTF. The CDR3 coding sequence is TGTGCCAGCAGCAAAGGGTCCCGTGAACAGTTAACTAACTATGGCTACACCTTC.

The V gene is TRBV6-6, the J gene TRBJ2-5; 7 nucleotides match TRBD1. The J call may be in error: the DNA end matches TRBJ2-7 better. Germline V gives CDR1 MNHNY, CDR2 SVGAGI (reference sequence). This CDR3 is built from 13 residues. CDR3 sequence (DNA): TGTGCCAGCAGTCTCGTACAGGGGATCGAGCAGTACTTC. It codes for CASSLVQGIEQYF.

In its sample, this clone was seen a few times. The chain employs TRBV5-1 and TRBJ2-2; D not certain. Trimming stripped 3 bases from V and 5 bases from J, with 11 bases between. From germline, CDR1 is SGHRS and CDR2 YFSETQ. CDR3 length: 14 amino acids. The CDR3 region has the DNA TGCGCCAGCAGCTCGGCGGCCCAGACCGGGGAGCTGTTTTTT. As protein: CASSSAAQTGELFF.

This chain connects TRBV18 to TRBJ2-3, with 9 bases aligning to TRBD1. The CDR3 is made up of 15 amino acids. V lost 1 base, J lost 4 bases, and 3 bases stayed unmatched. CDR1 and CDR2 from the germline V gene are KGHSH and LQKENI. Written as DNA, the CDR3 is TGTGCCAGCTCACCACTCCGGACAGGGGCAGATACGCAGTATTTT. Protein product: CASSPLRTGADTQYF.

The chain joins TRBV7-2 to TRBJ2-1, with 9 bases that match TRBD1. The CDR3 loop spans 17 amino acids. Trimming at V came to 0 bases and at J to 6 bases, leaving 9 bases not matched to a gene. Germline assignment: CDR1 SGHTA and CDR2 FQGNSA. The CDR3 DNA follows: TGTGCCAGCAGCTTAGCGTGGTGGGACAGGGAGATCAATGAGCAGTTCTTC. Residues: CASSLAWWDREINEQFF.

The table lists this clone with a count of one. The chain joins TRBV5-1 to TRBJ2-5; D might be TRBD2 (6 bases). The CDR3 has 13 residues. The V gene's germline CDR1 is SGHRS and CDR2 YFSETQ. Trimming left V 1 base short and J 5 bases short, with 9 bases between. The CDR3 DNA follows: TGCGCCAGCAGCTTGTTAGGGAGGGAGACCCAGTACTTC. Residues: CASSLLGRETQYF.

V usage is TRBV28 and J usage is TRBJ1-4; no clear D. V gave up 7 bases and J gave up 3 bases, with 9 bases separating them. There are 13 residues in the CDR3. In germline, CDR1 is MDHEN, CDR2 SYDVKM. Here the CDR3 reads CASIKSANEKLFF. The CDR3, as DNA: TGTGCCAGCATCAAATCGGCTAATGAAAAACTGTTTTTT.

The CDR3 coding sequence is TGTGCCAGCTCAAAGGGCAGCGGGGACGAGCAGTACTTC. Its protein product is CASSKGSGDEQYF. The J gene is TRBJ2-7, the V gene TRBV18, with 7 bases lining up with TRBD2. The germline gives CDR1 KGHSH, CDR2 LQKENI. The CDR3 runs to 13 residues. The V gene end was trimmed by 5 bases and the J gene end by 5 bases; junction bases not matched to a gene: 6.

This chain uses TRBV19 with TRBJ2-3; 7 bases map to TRBD2. The germline CDR1 and CDR2 sequences are LNHDA and SQIVND (reference sequence). This CDR3 comprises 13 residues. V lost 7 bases, J lost 0 bases, and 1 base stayed unmatched. Here the CDR3 reads CASTGGSTDTQYF. CDR3 sequence (DNA): TGTGCCAGTACGGGGGGTAGCACAGATACGCAGTATTTT. The full variable domain, completed using reference TRBV19 and TRBJ2-3, is DGGITQSPKYLFRKEGQNVTLSCEQNLNHDAMYWYRQDPGQGLRLIYYSQIVNDFQKGDIAEGYSVSREKKESFPLTVTSAQKNPTAFYLCASTGGSTDTQYFGPGTRLTVL.

This chain joins TRBV25-1 and TRBJ2-2; 8 bases are shared with TRBD1. With 9 bases clipped from V and 6 bases from J, the junction kept 3 bases outside the gene matches. CDR1 MGHDK and CDR2 SYGVNS come from the germline V gene. This CDR3 has 12 residues. The CDR3 nucleotides are TGTGCCAGTCGCAGGGGGCCCGGGGAGCTGTTTTTT. This translates into CASRRGPGELFF.

The CDR3 sequence is CASSLGQGSHGYTF. CDR3 nucleotides: TGTGCCAGCAGCTTAGGGCAGGGTTCCCATGGCTACACCTTC. The chain combines TRBV7-9 with TRBJ1-2, with TRBD1 as a possible D gene (5 bases). Germline V gene data show CDR1 as SEHNR and CDR2 as FQNEAQ (reference sequence). The CDR3 covers 14 residues. Trimming left V 1 base short and J 6 bases short, with 12 bases between.

The rearrangement links TRBV7-8 to TRBJ2-5; tentative D call: TRBD1 (6 bases). V shed 4 bases and J shed 2 bases, with 11 bases lying between them. This CDR3 has 14 residues. Germline CDR1 is SGHVS and CDR2 is FQNEAQ. In nucleotides, the CDR3 is TGTGCCAGCAGCTCGTGGGACATTCAAGAGACCCAGTACTTC. Its protein product is CASSSWDIQETQYF.

The chain employs TRBV9 and TRBJ2-1, with TRBD2 identical over 7 bases. The CDR3 totals 16 residues. V dropped 0 bases and J dropped 0; count of bases not matched to a gene: 3. Germline V gene lookup returns CDR1 SGDLS and CDR2 YYNGEE. The CDR3 loop reads CASSVGGGSSYNEQFF. CDR3 sequence (DNA): TGTGCCAGCAGCGTAGGGGGGGGGAGCTCCTACAATGAGCAGTTCTTC.

About this clone itself: This same CDR3 is encoded by further DNA sequences in the sample. The rearrangement joins TRBV5-6 to TRBJ2-1; perhaps TRBD2 as D (5 bases). Germline V gene sequence: CDR1 SGHDT, CDR2 YYEEEE. The ends were cut back, 4 bases at V and 13 bases at J, with 18 bases in the middle. The CDR3 runs to 13 residues. The CDR3 sequence is CASSLTSTGEQFF. The CDR3 DNA reads TGTGCCAGCAGCCTCACTAGTACGGGTGAACAGTTCTTC.

This clone was counted only a few times. V and J are TRBV7-9 and TRBJ2-1; TRBD2 matches 8 bases. The CDR3 is 15 residues long. V shed 3 bases and J 6 bases; nucleotides not matched to a gene: 7. Germline CDR1 and CDR2: SEHNR and FQNEAQ (reference sequence). CDR3 bases: TGTGCCAGCAGCTTTCCTTTAACTAGCGGCAATGAGCAGTTCTTC. Encoded protein: CASSFPLTSGNEQFF.

This chain links TRBV2 with TRBJ1-5; 8 bases match TRBD1. V shed 2 bases and J 4 bases; nucleotides not matched to a gene: 4. This CDR3 has 15 amino acids. The V gene's germline CDR1 is SNHLY and CDR2 FYNNEI. The CDR3 reads CASSERTGTNQPQHF. Here the CDR3 DNA reads TGTGCCAGCAGTGAACGGACAGGGACTAATCAGCCCCAGCATTTT.

The V and J genes are TRBV7-9 and TRBJ2-7; 14 bases agree with TRBD2. The germline V gene encodes CDR1 SEHNR and CDR2 FQNEAQ (reference sequence). The CDR3 totals 15 residues. The junction had 5 bases not matched to a gene; V was cut back by 1 base and J by 9 bases. Here the CDR3 reads CASSLETSGGAGQYF. CDR3 nucleotides: TGTGCCAGCAGCTTAGAGACTAGCGGGGGGGCTGGGCAGTACTTC.

Only a few counts were recorded for this clone. This chain uses TRBV4-2 with TRBJ1-6, with 8 bases identical to TRBD1. Germline trimming cut 3 bases from V and 7 bases from J; bases unmatched to any gene: 5. Germline loops: CDR1 LGHNA, CDR2 YNFKEQ. The CDR3 has 15 residues. CDR3 sequence: CASSQDRARNSPLHF. CDR3 DNA sequence: TGTGCCAGCAGCCAGGACAGGGCCAGGAATTCACCCCTCCACTTT.

The chain combines TRBV9 with TRBJ1-2; weak D call: TRBD1 (6 bases). The length of the CDR3 is 15 residues. CDR1 SGDLS and CDR2 YYNGEE come from the germline V gene. V lost 0 bases and J 6 bases, leaving 15 bases between the germline ends. This chain's CDR3 is CASSVAKNHRDGYTF. The DNA for the CDR3 is TGTGCCAGCAGCGTAGCTAAAAACCACAGGGATGGCTACACCTTC.

This clone was recorded only once. This chain connects TRBV4-1 to TRBJ2-1, with D perhaps TRBD2 (5 bases). Trimming removed 0 bases from V and 7 bases from J, with 16 bases in between. The CDR3 contains 16 residues. Germline CDR1 MGHRA, CDR2 YSYEKL. The CDR3 protein is CASSQDRGMSRNEQFF. DNA of the CDR3: TGCGCCAGCAGCCAAGATCGAGGGATGTCAAGGAATGAGCAGTTCTTC.

The gene calls are TRBV11-2 and TRBJ2-3, with D maybe TRBD1 (6 bases). The CDR3 consists of 17 residues. Germline assignment: CDR1 SGHAT and CDR2 FQNNGV. V dropped 5 bases and J dropped 0 bases, with 18 bases sitting between them. CDR3 DNA sequence: TGTGCCAGCAGCCTTAAACAGGGTTTTTCTAGCACAGATACGCAGTATTTT. Its protein product is CASSLKQGFSSTDTQYF.

The chain has TRBV11-1 and TRBJ1-1; D is ambiguous. This CDR3 spans 17 amino acids. Trimming cost V 3 bases and J 5 bases, with 22 bases left between them. CDR1 is SGHAT, CDR2 FQDESV, per germline (reference sequence). CDR3 sequence: CASSFRKDRPGETEAFF. As DNA, the CDR3 is TGTGCCAGCAGCTTTAGGAAAGATCGACCCGGGGAGACTGAAGCTTTCTTT. The whole variable domain, remainder taken from reference TRBV11-1 and TRBJ1-1, is EAEVAQSPRYKITEKSQAVAFWCDPISGHATLYWYRQILGQGPELLVQFQDESVVDDSQLPKDRFSAERLKGVDSTLKIQPAELGDSAMYLCASSFRKDRPGETEAFFGQGTRLTVV.

The rearrangement joins TRBV11-3 to TRBJ1-1; D call uncertain. There are 15 residues in the CDR3. The V gene's germline CDR1 is SGHNT and CDR2 YENEEA. Deletions cut 1 base from V and 1 base from J, with 10 bases between. The CDR3 loop reads CASSLALDWNTEAFF. In DNA, the CDR3 is TGTGCCAGCAGCTTAGCCCTGGACTGGAACACTGAAGCTTTCTTT.